This T cell receptor beta chain emerged from a study of blood T cell repertoires in COVID-19. As for the study in general: Acute and convalescent COVID-19 samples came from the United States, Italy and Spain. PBMCs, B-cell-depleted T cells, or T cells provided the cDNA or gDNA that made up the material.

This clone was counted once. The germline V gene encodes CDR1 MDHEN and CDR2 SYDVKM. V was cut by 10 bases and J by 4 bases, with 22 bases left in between. The CDR3 sequence is 15 residues long. Authors' processing steps: Estimated nucleated cell counts came from reference gene primer amplification. Method: immunoSEQ multiplex PCR; TCRdb's copy keeps in-frame clones and lacks some. That table furnishes V, J and clone size, whereas the DNA furnished D and trimming. The sample has 150,000 to 200,000 clones, about 88% seen once. The specimen sequenced was peripheral blood. The V and J genes are TRBV28 and TRBJ1-2, with D tentatively TRBD1 (5 bases). The TCR sequence derives from a human donor in a cohort sampled during active COVID-19. The CDR3 region has the DNA TGTGCCACGGGGGGACGTCAGGGCAGTACCTATGGCTACACCTTC. It translates to CATGGRQGSTYGYTF.